What follows describes a single TCR beta chain. Its antigen remains unidentified. Base qualities are not provided; no much larger clone lies one nucleotide away. This sample stems from a study of cytomegalovirus exposure and HLA in healthy donors (dated 2017 in TCRdb). For context, the study as a whole: In an earlier analysis of under 600 of the donors, approximately 300 Gb of sequence data and 100 million or so unique TCR beta sequences from about 179 million T cells were reported. About 300 gigabases of sequencing data and roughly 80 million unique TCR sequences made up an early release that covered 500 to 700 HLA-typed donors. Among the roughly 400 genotyped donors, approximately 76% belonged to the genetic ancestry cluster associated with self-reported Caucasian donors. The aim of the study was to test whether cataloging public T cell receptors could identify signatures of past pathogen exposure. Using immunosequencing, the study profiled T cell repertoires from around 680 subjects and related those repertoires to cytomegalovirus serostatus. A separate validation cohort of 100 to 150 different subjects was used in addition to the 666-subject first cohort. To predict cytomegalovirus infection status, the study combined high-throughput TCR immunosequencing, statistical association of individual TCRs with disease status, and machine learning. In a later analysis, previously published TCR beta repertoires from 666 donors were re-analyzed and high-resolution HLA genotyping was added so that TCR occurrence patterns could be studied. Rather than using new phenotypic data, the later analysis identified candidate immune exposures from TCR beta sequences and from how often those sequences occurred across donors. In an earlier analysis of roughly 580 of the donors, high-throughput TCR beta sequencing was used to judge whether each TCR beta V gene segment behaved as functional or pseudogenic. Alongside the repertoire data, information on donor age, sex, ethnicity and CMV serostatus was compiled. Genome-wide SNP genotypes for about 65% of the 666 donors were used in a later genetic analysis, which treated that subset as a discovery cohort. Every discovery cohort repertoire had been produced on one sequencing platform. HLA typing covered class I and class II loci at four-digit resolution. The number of donors typed differed by locus, with 629-630 for A, B, C, DRB1 and DQB1, approximately 500 for DQA1, under 610 for DPA1, and approximately 470 for DPB1. Because of strong linkage in the cohort, roughly 5 DR-DQ haplotypes were treated as single units for association and clustering. Across some 400 genotyped donors of the cohort, an average of roughly 230,000 unique TCR beta nucleotide sequences per donor were sequenced, and roughly a sixth of those sequences were non-productive. The paper's findings and limits, for the study overall: In a later genetic analysis, a missense DCLRE1C variant was associated with V-gene and J-gene trimming of TCR beta chains, and the association was replicated in an independent cohort. In a later analysis, 15,000 to 20,000 TCR beta sequences were associated with specific HLA alleles at a false discovery rate of 0.05. A later analysis found that HLA-associated TCR beta chains were more clonally expanded and had lower generation probabilities than equally common non-associated chains. In vitro tests confirmed that three of the cytomegalovirus-associated TCR beta chains recognize cytomegalovirus antigens. Sequencing depth was assumed to be roughly uniform across donors in the presence/absence analyses, though that assumption may not hold. Most CMV-associated TCR beta chains appeared to be HLA-restricted in a later analysis, and the HLA associations seemed to be driven largely by CMV exposure. The cohort was sequenced for TCR beta chains only, and without alpha or paired-chain data the features that could be detected were limited. Linkage disequilibrium might explain the correlated functional status among segregating V segments, but an unknown experimental factor could not be ruled out. Over 15 rarely observed V segments, including chromosome 9 orphons, were excluded from the earlier analysis of just under 600 of the donors because counts were too low. In a later analysis, the rate of TCR association differed among HLA loci, with DRB1 alleles having the most associated TCRs and HLA-C alleles having the fewest. The classifier was reported to diagnose cytomegalovirus status with high specificity and sensitivity in both the original cohort and the validation cohort. A later analysis reported that several top co-occurrence clusters appeared linked to parvovirus B19, influenza, CMV and Epstein-Barr virus. When HLA alleles, especially DR and DQ, strongly co-occurred, attributing TCR associations to individual alleles was difficult. A cluster of highly shared sequence variants was judged likely to represent a technical artifact of the sequencing pipeline. The study listed approximately 150 TCR beta chains as associated with cytomegalovirus. Because HLA typing was unavailable for some donors at each locus, only the typed subset was used in association tests. Because the 87-base-pair reads could not distinguish some IMGT-functional V segments, including TRBV6-2 and TRBV6-3, those segments were excluded. Broadly in line with IMGT annotations, most TCR beta V segments showed up in productive rearrangements about 90% or about 30% of the time in an earlier analysis of a few hundred of the donors. In a later genetic analysis, fewer N-insertions in productive TCRs were reported among donors in an Asian-associated ancestry cluster than the roughly 700-donor mean. A further reported finding was that TCR beta sequences accurately predicted the HLA-A and HLA-B alleles for most subjects in the first cohort. Most TCR sequences were seen in very few donors, while some public TCRs were found in many individuals. The authors suggested that the approach could potentially be generalized to other disease states and immunological phenotypes. CMV serostatus was the only immune exposure information available for the cohort.

The library was produced with the immunoSEQ multiplex PCR assay. A mixture of 60 forward primers for TCR Vbeta segments and 13 reverse primers for TCR Jbeta segments was used in the multiplex PCR. Amplification of the CDR3 region of rearranged TCR beta genes was performed with a multiplex PCR assay on genomic DNA. On the Illumina HiSeq System, the amplified TCR beta libraries were sequenced as 87-base-pair reads. In the source study's methods: A later analysis tallied approximately 87 million unique TCR beta chains across the 666 repertoires, and some 10 million of those chains were shared by two or more donors. To remove PCR and sequencing errors, raw reads were error-corrected and collapsed into unique sequences using a nearest-neighbor algorithm that merged closely related sequences. V, D and J gene segments were assigned by aligning CDR3 sequences to IMGT reference sequences. For a sequence to be retained, a match of at least six nucleotides to both a V gene segment and a J gene segment was required. Rearrangements were called productive when the CDR3 lacked stop codons and stayed in frame with V and J; all others were non-productive. CDR3 was defined according to IMGT convention as the region running from the second conserved V-encoded cysteine to the conserved J-encoded phenylalanine. The earlier analysis of 450 to 750 of the donors excluded any sequence lacking an unambiguous match to a single V gene segment. An earlier analysis of 550 to 650 of the donors classified V segments as functional when productive rearrangements were above 56.7% and as segregating when the standard deviation between donors was above 5%. A statistical classification framework was built to diagnose cytomegalovirus status from the catalog of TCR beta chain sequences. A later analysis assigned V and J genes by comparing TCR nucleotide sequences with IMGT/GENE-DB human TR gene sequences. The TCRdist pipeline was used in a later analysis to assign CDR3 sequences and most-parsimonious VDJ recombination scenarios. A later analysis defined each TCR beta chain by its CDR3 amino acid sequence plus V-gene family, and excluded reads lacking a unique V-gene family. As a way to deal with suspected cross-contamination and a sequencing artifact, a later analysis dropped approximately 570 nucleotide sequences that were highly shared and had low generation probability. In a later analysis, a clonal expansion index was calculated for each public chain from normalized within-repertoire ranks of inferred template counts. Generation probabilities in a later analysis came from a VDJ recombination model fitted to out-of-frame rearrangements, and those results were checked against IGoR. In a later analysis, hypergeometric tests were used to score TCR-TCR, TCR-HLA and TCR-CMV co-occurrence, with a repertoire-size bias correction applied to TCR pairs. A later analysis estimated false discovery rates by permuting HLA or CMV assignments 20 times. In a later analysis, co-occurring TCRs were grouped using DBSCAN, and TCRdist sequence similarity was added for clustering within HLA-allele-positive subsets. Co-occurrence clustering excluded repertoires with fewer than 30,000 or more than 120,000 public chains, plus five with anomalous nucleotide sharing. The table was pulled from immuneACCESS by TCRdb, which kept in-frame rearrangements only. Such tables lose some clones; where checked, under half of the loss comes from unresolved V genes, and the rest has no known cause. V and J calls and clone size follow that table, whereas D and trimming were derived from the DNA. The sample includes 150,000 to 200,000 clones, with 80% to 90% observed a single time. The ten largest clones add up to under 2.5% of the sample.

Trimming removed 3 bases from V and 3 bases from J, leaving 9 bases between the germline ends. The germline V gene yields KGHSH for CDR1 and LQKENI for CDR2. The CDR3 numbers 14 residues from cysteine through phenylalanine. Only the CDR3 DNA stays, 42 bases, in frame from base 1. The cohort consisted of approximately 690 healthy bone marrow donors. At the time of sampling, every cohort member was nominally healthy, though immune exposures that went unrecorded were likely present. The donor tested CMV seronegative and was one of the 352 seronegative cohort members. A peripheral blood sample was provided by each donor, and peripheral blood mononuclear cells were used for TCR beta sequencing. Genomic DNA was extracted from the blood cell samples with the Qiagen DNeasy Blood Extraction Kit.

This clonotype originated in a young woman in good health and CMV-seronegative. The rearranged chain carries TRBV18 and TRBJ1-5, with a weak D call of TRBD1 (6 bases match). The source material was PBMCs. The CDR3 here reads CASSPDSYNQPQHF. The sequenced DNA is TGTGCCAGCTCACCGGACAGCTACAATCAGCCCCAGCATTTT.